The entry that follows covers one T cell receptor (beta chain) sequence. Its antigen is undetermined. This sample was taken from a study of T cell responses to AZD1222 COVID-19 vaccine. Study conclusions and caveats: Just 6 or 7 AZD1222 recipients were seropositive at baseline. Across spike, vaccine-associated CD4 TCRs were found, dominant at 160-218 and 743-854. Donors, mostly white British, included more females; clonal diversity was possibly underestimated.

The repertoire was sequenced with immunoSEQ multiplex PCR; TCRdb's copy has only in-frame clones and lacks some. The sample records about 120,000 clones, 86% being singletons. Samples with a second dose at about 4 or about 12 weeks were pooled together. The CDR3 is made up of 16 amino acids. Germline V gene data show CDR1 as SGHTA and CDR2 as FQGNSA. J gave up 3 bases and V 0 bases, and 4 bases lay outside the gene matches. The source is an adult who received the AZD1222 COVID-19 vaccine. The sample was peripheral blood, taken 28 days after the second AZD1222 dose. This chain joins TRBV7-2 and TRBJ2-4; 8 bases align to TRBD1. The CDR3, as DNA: TGTGCCAGCAGCTTAGCGACAGGGGCGGGCAAAAACATTCAGTACTTC. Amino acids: CASSLATGAGKNIQYF.